These 3 T cell receptor beta chains share one sample of origin, sequenced in a study of cytomegalovirus exposure and HLA in healthy donors. Primers: 60 Vbeta forward and 13 Jbeta reverse. TCRdb's table, derived via immunoSEQ multiplex PCR, lists solely in-frame clones and lacks some. The table includes some 140,000 clones, over 60% detected once. Sequences were obtained from PBMCs. The receptors derive from a man aged 25 to 40 in good health and CMV-seronegative.

The chain uses TRBV15 and TRBJ2-1; D is uncertain. Trimming took off 3 bases at V and 7 bases at J, with 7 bases between the two ends. The CDR3 runs 12 residues. Germline V gives CDR1 LNHNV, CDR2 YYDKDF (reference sequence). In DNA, the CDR3 is TGTGCCACCAGCAGTAAATTGAATGAGCAGTTCTTC. It yields the protein CATSSKLNEQFF.

The chain couples TRBV18 to TRBJ1-2; 9 positions agree with TRBD1. CDR3 size: 15 residues. Trimming cost V 8 bases and J 3 bases; bases outside gene matches: 10. Germline V gene data show CDR1 as KGHSH and CDR2 as LQKENI. In nucleotides, the CDR3 is TGTGCCAGCGGGACAGGGCAGGGTATCGACTATGGCTACACCTTC. Its translation: CASGTGQGIDYGYTF.

Notes on this clone: Other DNA variants within this sample encode the same CDR3. The V and J genes are TRBV14 and TRBJ2-5; TRBD2 matches at 11 bases. The CDR3 is 16 residues long. CDR1 SGHDN and CDR2 FVKESK come from the germline V gene. With V trimmed by 4 bases and J by 2 bases, 6 bases remained unmatched. CDR3 sequence: CASSLPGLAEQETQYF. DNA of the CDR3: TGTGCCAGCAGCCTCCCGGGACTAGCGGAACAAGAGACCCAGTACTTC.